This is a list of T cell receptor beta chains from one sample in a study of T-cell memory formation after mild COVID-19. TCRdb reprocessed the 5' RACE reads via MiXCR and lists one record per CDR3 protein. The sample has a few hundred thousand distinct CDR3 sequences, roughly 15% seen once. Sequenced sample: PBMCs or a T cell subset sorted from them (not recorded which). Receptors originate from a man between 18 and 29 years old who had mild COVID-19 (a few samples of this study predate the infection). Cell type and time point are not known. CDR3s include the opening cysteine and the closing phenylalanine or tryptophan. The order of the fields is J gene, V gene, D gene, clone size, CDR3 DNA, CDR3 protein. The D gene is left open where the match is weak. Size is omitted from some rows. Given values are once, few, many or a class for expanded clones.

j_call: TRBJ2-3
v_call: TRBV24-1
d_call: TRBD2
clone_size: few
cdr3_nt: TGTGCCACCAGTGGACCGGGGGGAGCGGATACGCAGTATTTT
cdr3_aa: CATSGPGGADTQYF

j_call: TRBJ1-2
v_call: TRBV25-1
d_call: -
clone_size: -
cdr3_nt: TGTGCCAGCAGGGCAGGGAACTATGGCTACACCTTC
cdr3_aa: CASRAGNYGYTF

j_call: TRBJ1-4
v_call: TRBV5-5
d_call: -
clone_size: few
cdr3_nt: TGTGCCAGCAGCTTGGCTTCTGTTGAAAAACTGTTTTTT
cdr3_aa: CASSLASVEKLFF

j_call: TRBJ2-3
v_call: TRBV3-1
d_call: TRBD2
clone_size: -
cdr3_nt: TGTGCCAGCAGCCACCCCCTGGGACTAGCGGGGGCCCTAACTGATACGCAGTATTTT
cdr3_aa: CASSHPLGLAGALTDTQYF

j_call: TRBJ2-3
v_call: TRBV10-3
d_call: -
clone_size: -
cdr3_nt: TGTGCCATCAGTGATAGAGGCGCGGATACGCAGTATTTT
cdr3_aa: CAISDRGADTQYF

j_call: TRBJ2-1
v_call: TRBV5-1
d_call: -
clone_size: few
cdr3_nt: TGCGCCAGCAGCGGTAGTGGGGGGCTGGGCTACAATGAGCAGTTCTTC
cdr3_aa: CASSGSGGLGYNEQFF

j_call: TRBJ1-6
v_call: TRBV4-1
d_call: -
clone_size: many
cdr3_nt: TGCGCCAGCAGCCAAGAGGTGACAGGAGATTCACCCCTCCACTTT
cdr3_aa: CASSQEVTGDSPLHF

j_call: TRBJ1-2
v_call: TRBV7-2
d_call: TRBD1
clone_size: many
cdr3_nt: TGTGCCAGCAGCCCAGGGGGTAGTGGCTACACCTTC
cdr3_aa: CASSPGGSGYTF

j_call: TRBJ1-1
v_call: TRBV7-2
d_call: -
clone_size: few
cdr3_nt: TGTGCCAGCAGACAGGATAGGAGTACTGAAGCTTTCTTT
cdr3_aa: CASRQDRSTEAFF

j_call: TRBJ2-7
v_call: TRBV29-1
d_call: TRBD1
clone_size: few
cdr3_nt: TGCAGCGTTCGACAGGGGGGAGCCGAGCAGTACTTC
cdr3_aa: CSVRQGGAEQYF

j_call: TRBJ1-1
v_call: TRBV4-3
d_call: -
clone_size: -
cdr3_nt: TGCGCCAGCAGCCAAGATTCAAGGGACACTGAAGCTTTCTTT
cdr3_aa: CASSQDSRDTEAFF

j_call: TRBJ2-3
v_call: TRBV20-1
d_call: -
clone_size: -
cdr3_nt: TGCAGTGCTTCACCAGACCCAGTCGATACGCAGTATTTT
cdr3_aa: CSASPDPVDTQYF

j_call: TRBJ2-5
v_call: TRBV7-2
d_call: -
clone_size: -
cdr3_nt: TGTGCCAGCAGCTCGACGGGGGCCCCCGGGGCCCAGTACTTC
cdr3_aa: CASSSTGAPGAQYF

j_call: TRBJ1-2
v_call: TRBV12-3/TRBV12-4
d_call: -
clone_size: few
cdr3_nt: TGTGCCAGCAGTTTCAGGGCTAACTATGGCTACACCTTC
cdr3_aa: CASSFRANYGYTF

j_call: TRBJ2-2
v_call: TRBV5-1
d_call: -
clone_size: -
cdr3_nt: TGCGCCAGCAGCGTAACAACAGCGAGTACCGGGGAGCTGTTTTTT
cdr3_aa: CASSVTTASTGELFF

j_call: TRBJ2-3
v_call: TRBV6-5
d_call: TRBD2
clone_size: -
cdr3_nt: TGTGCCAGCAGTCACCGACTAGCGGGCAAGGTAGATACGCAGTATTTT
cdr3_aa: CASSHRLAGKVDTQYF

j_call: TRBJ1-2
v_call: TRBV7-2
d_call: -
clone_size: -
cdr3_nt: TGTGCCAGCAGCTTGGTGGCAGACAGCATCTATGGCTACACCTTC
cdr3_aa: CASSLVADSIYGYTF

j_call: TRBJ2-2
v_call: TRBV7-3
d_call: -
clone_size: -
cdr3_nt: TGTGCCAGCAGCTTACCGGGGGGCTTGAACACCGGGGAGCTGTTTTTT
cdr3_aa: CASSLPGGLNTGELFF

j_call: TRBJ2-7
v_call: TRBV7-9
d_call: -
clone_size: -
cdr3_nt: TGTGCCAGCAGCTTCTTGGACGAGCAGTACTTC
cdr3_aa: CASSFLDEQYF

j_call: TRBJ2-3
v_call: TRBV9
d_call: -
clone_size: -
cdr3_nt: TGTGCCAGCAGCGTAGTCAGCTCAGATACGCAGTATTTT
cdr3_aa: CASSVVSSDTQYF

j_call: TRBJ1-1
v_call: TRBV7-6
d_call: -
clone_size: -
cdr3_nt: TGTGCCAGCAGCTTAGGAAGGGAGAGGGACACTGAAGCTTTCTTT
cdr3_aa: CASSLGRERDTEAFF

j_call: TRBJ2-7
v_call: TRBV7-6
d_call: TRBD1
clone_size: few
cdr3_nt: TGTGCCAGCAGCTTAGGCCCCAGTGGGCAGGGGGCCGGGGAGCAGTACTTC
cdr3_aa: CASSLGPSGQGAGEQYF

j_call: TRBJ2-1
v_call: TRBV12-3/TRBV12-4
d_call: TRBD2
clone_size: -
cdr3_nt: TGTGCCAGCAGTTTCCCGGGACTAGCGGGGGGGGACACCTACAATGAGCAGTTCTTC
cdr3_aa: CASSFPGLAGGDTYNEQFF

j_call: TRBJ1-1
v_call: TRBV5-1
d_call: -
clone_size: many
cdr3_nt: TGCGCCAGCAGCTTGGAAGGGTCTAACACTGAAGCTTTCTTT
cdr3_aa: CASSLEGSNTEAFF

j_call: TRBJ2-1
v_call: TRBV7-6
d_call: TRBD2
clone_size: -
cdr3_nt: TGTGCCAGCAGCTTAAGGGGAACTAGCGGGGGGAATGAGCAGTTCTTC
cdr3_aa: CASSLRGTSGGNEQFF

j_call: TRBJ2-5
v_call: TRBV5-1
d_call: -
clone_size: few
cdr3_nt: TGCGCCAGCAGCTTGATCGAAAGACAAGAGACCCAGTACTTC
cdr3_aa: CASSLIERQETQYF

j_call: TRBJ2-5
v_call: TRBV3-1
d_call: -
clone_size: -
cdr3_nt: TGTGCCAGCAGCCAAGATATGGGTGTAGGGACCCAGTACTTC
cdr3_aa: CASSQDMGVGTQYF

j_call: TRBJ2-2
v_call: TRBV5-1
d_call: -
clone_size: -
cdr3_nt: TGCGCCAGCAGCCCCTCACCGACAGGAACAGGGTCCGCCGCCGGGGAGCTGTTTTTT
cdr3_aa: CASSPSPTGTGSAAGELFF

j_call: TRBJ1-2
v_call: TRBV5-1
d_call: TRBD1
clone_size: -
cdr3_nt: TGCGCCAGCGGGACAGGACTGATAGCTAACTATGGCTACACCTTC
cdr3_aa: CASGTGLIANYGYTF

j_call: TRBJ2-3
v_call: TRBV7-2
d_call: -
clone_size: few
cdr3_nt: TGTGCCAGCAGCTCATTCCTTGTTACGCAGTATTTT
cdr3_aa: CASSSFLVTQYF

j_call: TRBJ2-1
v_call: TRBV20-1
d_call: TRBD2
clone_size: few
cdr3_nt: TGCAGCGTCGTGACTAGCGGGGGGGCAAGTGAGCAGTTCTTC
cdr3_aa: CSVVTSGGASEQFF

j_call: TRBJ1-2
v_call: TRBV18
d_call: -
clone_size: -
cdr3_nt: TGTGCCAGCTCAACTGGGTCTCAATTGTCACCCTATGGCTACACCTTC
cdr3_aa: CASSTGSQLSPYGYTF

j_call: TRBJ2-1
v_call: TRBV7-3
d_call: -
clone_size: -
cdr3_nt: TGTGCCAGCAGCTACGTACCGTTCTTC
cdr3_aa: CASSYVPFF

j_call: TRBJ1-5
v_call: TRBV20-1
d_call: -
clone_size: -
cdr3_nt: TGCAGTGCTAGCCATAGCCCTAAGCAGCCCCAGCATTTT
cdr3_aa: CSASHSPKQPQHF

j_call: TRBJ1-1
v_call: TRBV7-2
d_call: -
clone_size: -
cdr3_nt: TGTGCCAGCAGCTTATTTTTTCGGGCTGCTTTCTTT
cdr3_aa: CASSLFFRAAFF

j_call: TRBJ1-1
v_call: TRBV29-1
d_call: -
clone_size: few
cdr3_nt: TGCAGCGTGCTGGATGCAATTTTCACTGAAGCTTTCTTT
cdr3_aa: CSVLDAIFTEAFF

j_call: TRBJ2-3
v_call: TRBV7-3
d_call: TRBD2
clone_size: -
cdr3_nt: TGTGCCAGCAGCCTACGGACTAGCGGGGGCCCCACAGATACGCAGTATTTT
cdr3_aa: CASSLRTSGGPTDTQYF

j_call: TRBJ2-5
v_call: TRBV18
d_call: -
clone_size: -
cdr3_nt: TGTGCCAGCTCACCCCCACGGGGAAGGGACCAAGAGACCCAGTACTTC
cdr3_aa: CASSPPRGRDQETQYF

j_call: TRBJ2-7
v_call: TRBV3-1
d_call: -
clone_size: -
cdr3_nt: TGTGCCAGCACTCCCCGCACGGTGAGCCACGAGCAGTACTTC
cdr3_aa: CASTPRTVSHEQYF

j_call: TRBJ1-3
v_call: TRBV20-1
d_call: -
clone_size: -
cdr3_nt: TGCAGTGCTAGGACAGACTATAGGAACACCATATATTTT
cdr3_aa: CSARTDYRNTIYF

j_call: TRBJ1-1
v_call: TRBV18
d_call: -
clone_size: few
cdr3_nt: TGTGCCAGCTCAGCAGACAGGCACACTGAAGCTTTCTTT
cdr3_aa: CASSADRHTEAFF

j_call: TRBJ2-1
v_call: TRBV14
d_call: -
clone_size: few
cdr3_nt: TGTGCCAGCAGCCTAACAGGGCCCAATGAGCAGTTCTTC
cdr3_aa: CASSLTGPNEQFF

j_call: TRBJ2-3
v_call: TRBV6-1
d_call: -
clone_size: -
cdr3_nt: TGTGCCAGCAGCGCCAATTTACAGGGCACAGATACGCAGTATTTT
cdr3_aa: CASSANLQGTDTQYF

j_call: TRBJ2-7
v_call: TRBV5-4
d_call: TRBD2
clone_size: -
cdr3_nt: TGTGCCAGCAGCTCACTAGCGGGGAACTACGAGCAGTACTTC
cdr3_aa: CASSSLAGNYEQYF

j_call: TRBJ2-3
v_call: TRBV11-2
d_call: -
clone_size: few
cdr3_nt: TGTGCCAGCAGCGGACCCGCGGTCACAGATACGCAGTATTTT
cdr3_aa: CASSGPAVTDTQYF